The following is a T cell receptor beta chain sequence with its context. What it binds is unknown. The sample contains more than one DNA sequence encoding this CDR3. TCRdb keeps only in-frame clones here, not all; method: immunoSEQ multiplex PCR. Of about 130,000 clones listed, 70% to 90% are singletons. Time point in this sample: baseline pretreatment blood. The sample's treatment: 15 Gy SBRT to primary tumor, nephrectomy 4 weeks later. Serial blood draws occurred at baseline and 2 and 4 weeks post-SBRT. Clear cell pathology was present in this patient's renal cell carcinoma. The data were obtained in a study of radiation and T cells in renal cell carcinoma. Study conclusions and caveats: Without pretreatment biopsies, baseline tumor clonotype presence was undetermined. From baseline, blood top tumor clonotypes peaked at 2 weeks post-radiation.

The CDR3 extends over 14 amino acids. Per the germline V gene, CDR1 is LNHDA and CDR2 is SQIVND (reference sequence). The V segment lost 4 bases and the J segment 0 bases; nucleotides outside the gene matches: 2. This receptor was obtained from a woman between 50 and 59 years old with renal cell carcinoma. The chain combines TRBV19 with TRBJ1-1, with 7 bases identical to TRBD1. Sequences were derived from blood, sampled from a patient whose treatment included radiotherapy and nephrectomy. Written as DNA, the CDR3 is TGTGCCAGTAGTACCCAGGGGGTGAACACTGAAGCTTTCTTT. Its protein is CASSTQGVNTEAFF.